The clone carrying this T cell receptor (beta chain) was recorded a few times. The antigen remains undetermined. This specimen comes from a study of CD8 T cells in ankylosing spondylitis. General study results and limits: Clones linked with disease were CD8+ and fairly uncommon in the peripheral blood. A TCR beta motif of about eight highly homologous variants appeared characteristic of ankylosing spondylitis blood.

5'-RACE, quantitative and with molecular barcodes, yielded the TCR beta libraries. In TCRdb, the 5' RACE reads were re-called with MiXCR into one record per CDR3 protein. The table has roughly 160,000 distinct CDR3 sequences, around 10% seen once. Sequenced material: blood, either unsorted or a sorted T cell fraction (not recorded which). The TCR originated in a male donor with ankylosing spondylitis or in good health (not recorded which).

CDR3 loop: CASSLGSIGTQYF. CDR3 bases: TGCGCCAGCAGCCTTGGGTCAATCGGGACCCAGTACTTC. The gene calls are TRBV5-1 and TRBJ2-5; D not resolved. Looked up from germline, CDR1 is SGHRS and CDR2 is YFSETQ. V was pared by 4 bases and J by 7 bases, with 14 bases between. The CDR3 length is 13 residues.